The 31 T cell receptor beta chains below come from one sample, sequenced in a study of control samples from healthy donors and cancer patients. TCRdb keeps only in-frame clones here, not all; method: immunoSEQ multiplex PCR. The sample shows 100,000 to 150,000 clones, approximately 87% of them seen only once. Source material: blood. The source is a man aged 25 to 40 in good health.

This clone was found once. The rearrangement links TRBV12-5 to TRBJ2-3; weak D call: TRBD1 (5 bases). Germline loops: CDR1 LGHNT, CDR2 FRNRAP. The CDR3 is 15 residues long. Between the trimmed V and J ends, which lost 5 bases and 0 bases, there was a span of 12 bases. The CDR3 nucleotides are TGTGCTAGTGGTAACAGGTTCGCTAGCACAGATACGCAGTATTTT. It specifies CASGNRFASTDTQYF.

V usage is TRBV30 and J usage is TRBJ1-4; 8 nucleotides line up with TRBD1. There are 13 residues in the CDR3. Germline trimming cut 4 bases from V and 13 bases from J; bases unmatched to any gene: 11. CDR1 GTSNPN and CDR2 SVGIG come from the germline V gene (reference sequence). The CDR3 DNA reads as TGTGCCTGGAACAGGGGGGGGCCCCTGGGACTGTTTTTT. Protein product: CAWNRGGPLGLFF.

For the CDR3, the DNA is TGTGCCAGCAGCCAGGGGAGGTATGGCTACACCTTC. Protein product: CASSQGRYGYTF. V gene TRBV14 combines with J gene TRBJ1-2; D gene ambiguous. V was cut by 3 bases and J by 5 bases, with 7 bases left in between. The CDR3 totals 12 residues. CDR1 is SGHDN, CDR2 FVKESK, per germline.

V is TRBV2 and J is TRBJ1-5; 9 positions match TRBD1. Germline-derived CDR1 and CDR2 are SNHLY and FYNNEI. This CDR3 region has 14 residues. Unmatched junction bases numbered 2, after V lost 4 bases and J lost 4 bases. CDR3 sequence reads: CASSGTGENQPQHF. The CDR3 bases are TGTGCCAGCAGTGGGACAGGGGAAAATCAGCCCCAGCATTTT.

CDR3 residues: CASSLGWTGYGYTF. The CDR3 DNA is TGTGCCAGCAGTTTGGGGTGGACAGGGTATGGCTACACCTTC. The chain uses TRBV27 and TRBJ1-2, with 8 bases fitting TRBD1. CDR1 and CDR2 from the germline V gene are MNHEY and SMNVEV (reference sequence). The CDR3 is 14 residues long. V gave up 3 bases and J gave up 5 bases; unmatched junction bases: 5.

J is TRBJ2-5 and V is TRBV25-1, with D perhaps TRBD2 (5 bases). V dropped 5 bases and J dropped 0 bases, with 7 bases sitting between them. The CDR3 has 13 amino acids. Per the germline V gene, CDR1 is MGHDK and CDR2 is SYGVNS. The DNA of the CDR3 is TGTGCCAGCAGTCCCGGGGACCAAGAGACCCAGTACTTC. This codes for CASSPGDQETQYF.

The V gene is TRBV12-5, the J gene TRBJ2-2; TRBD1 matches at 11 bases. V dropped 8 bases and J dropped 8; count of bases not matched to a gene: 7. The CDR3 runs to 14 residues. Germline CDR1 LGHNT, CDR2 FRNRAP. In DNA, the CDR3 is TGTGCTAGTCAGGGACAGGGGGTAGTAGGGGAGCTGTTTTTT. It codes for CASQGQGVVGELFF. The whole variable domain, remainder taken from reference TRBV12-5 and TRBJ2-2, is DARVTQTPRHKVTEMGQEVTMRCQPILGHNTVFWYRQTMMQGLELLAYFRNRAPLDDSGMPKDRFSAEMPDATLATLKIQPSEPRDSAVYFCASQGQGVVGELFFGEGSRLTVL.

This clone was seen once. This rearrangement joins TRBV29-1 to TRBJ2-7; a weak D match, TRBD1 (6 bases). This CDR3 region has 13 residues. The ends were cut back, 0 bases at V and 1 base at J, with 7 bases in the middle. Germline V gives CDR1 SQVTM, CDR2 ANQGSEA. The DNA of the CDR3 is TGCAGCGTTGAAGAAGGACAGTCCTACGAGCAGTACTTC. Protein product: CSVEEGQSYEQYF.

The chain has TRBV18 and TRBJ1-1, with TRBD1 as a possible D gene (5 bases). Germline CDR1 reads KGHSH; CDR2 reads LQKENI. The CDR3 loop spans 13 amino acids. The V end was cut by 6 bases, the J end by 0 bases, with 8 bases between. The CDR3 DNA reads TGTGCCAGCTCTCAAGGGGTGAACACTGAAGCTTTCTTT. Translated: CASSQGVNTEAFF.

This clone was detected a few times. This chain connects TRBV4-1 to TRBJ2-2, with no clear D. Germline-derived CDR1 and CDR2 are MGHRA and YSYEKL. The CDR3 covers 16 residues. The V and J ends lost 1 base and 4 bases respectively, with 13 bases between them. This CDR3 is CASSQGERVGTGELFF. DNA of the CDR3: TGCGCCAGCAGCCAAGGCGAAAGGGTGGGCACCGGGGAGCTGTTTTTT.

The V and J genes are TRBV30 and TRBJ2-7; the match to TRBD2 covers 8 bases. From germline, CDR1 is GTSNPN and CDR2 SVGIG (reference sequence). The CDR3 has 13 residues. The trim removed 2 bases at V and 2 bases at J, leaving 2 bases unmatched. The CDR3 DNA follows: TGTGCCTGGAGTCGGGGGGGTCCCTACGAGCAGTACTTC. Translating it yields CAWSRGGPYEQYF. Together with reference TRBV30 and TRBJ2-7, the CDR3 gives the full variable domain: SQTIHQWPATLVQPVGSPLSLECTVEGTSNPNLYWYRQAAGRGLQLLFYSVGIGQISSEVPQNLSASRPQDRQFILSSKKLLLSDSGFYLCAWSRGGPYEQYFGPGTRLTVT.

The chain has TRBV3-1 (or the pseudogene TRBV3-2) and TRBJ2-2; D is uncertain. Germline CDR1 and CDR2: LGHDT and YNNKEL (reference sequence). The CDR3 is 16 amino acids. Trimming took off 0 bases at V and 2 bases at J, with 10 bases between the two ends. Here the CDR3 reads CASSQELLINTGELFF. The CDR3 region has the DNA TGTGCCAGCAGCCAAGAACTCCTCATTAACACCGGGGAGCTGTTTTTT.

The CDR3 spells CASSIVGRTEAFF. As DNA, the CDR3 is TGTGCCAGTAGTATAGTAGGGAGGACTGAAGCTTTCTTT. The rearrangement links TRBV19 to TRBJ1-1; D call uncertain. The V end was cut by 1 base, the J end by 5 bases, with 8 bases between. CDR1 LNHDA and CDR2 SQIVND come from the germline V gene (reference sequence). The CDR3 consists of 13 residues.

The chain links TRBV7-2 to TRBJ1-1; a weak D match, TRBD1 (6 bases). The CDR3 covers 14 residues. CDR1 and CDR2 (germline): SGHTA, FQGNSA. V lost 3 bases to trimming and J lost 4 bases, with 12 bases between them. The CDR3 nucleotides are TGTGCCAGCAGCTTGGACAGTTTAAGCACTGAAGCTTTCTTT. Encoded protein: CASSLDSLSTEAFF.

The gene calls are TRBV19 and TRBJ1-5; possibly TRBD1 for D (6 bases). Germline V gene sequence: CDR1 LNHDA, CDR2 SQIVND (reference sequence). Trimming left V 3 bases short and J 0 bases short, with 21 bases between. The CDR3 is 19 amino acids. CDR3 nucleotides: TGTGCCAGTAGTATCCGGCGGCAGGGGTACTATGATAGCAATCAGCCCCAGCATTTT. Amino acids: CASSIRRQGYYDSNQPQHF.

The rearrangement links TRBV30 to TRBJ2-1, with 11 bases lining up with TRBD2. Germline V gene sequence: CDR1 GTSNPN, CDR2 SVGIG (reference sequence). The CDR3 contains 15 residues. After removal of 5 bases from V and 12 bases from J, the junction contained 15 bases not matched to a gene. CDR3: CAWGGTSGGPYRQFF. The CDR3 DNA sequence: TGTGCCTGGGGGGGTACTAGCGGGGGCCCCTATCGGCAGTTCTTC.

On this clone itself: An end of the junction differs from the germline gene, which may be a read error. CDR3 nucleotide sequence: TGTGCCACCAGCCGGCGGGGGGGAGACACCGGGGAGCTGTTTTTT. Translated, it gives CATSRRGGDTGELFF. This chain uses TRBV3-1 (or the pseudogene TRBV3-2) with TRBJ2-2, with 9 bases that match TRBD2. Germline values: CDR1 LGHDT, CDR2 YNNKEL (reference sequence). The CDR3 loop spans 15 amino acids.

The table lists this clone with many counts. The CDR3 DNA sequence: TGCGCCAGCAGCCAAGAAAACGGCGGGGCCTACGAGCAGTACTTC. It translates to CASSQENGGAYEQYF. V usage is TRBV4-1 and J usage is TRBJ2-7; weak D call: TRBD2 (6 bases). The germline gives CDR1 MGHRA, CDR2 YSYEKL. Trimming took 0 bases from V and 2 from J, leaving 11 bases between them. CDR3 length equals 15 residues.

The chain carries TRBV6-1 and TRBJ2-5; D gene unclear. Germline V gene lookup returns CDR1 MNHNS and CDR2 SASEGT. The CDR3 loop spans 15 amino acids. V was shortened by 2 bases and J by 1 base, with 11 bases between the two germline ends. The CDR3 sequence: CASSELGRIQETQYF. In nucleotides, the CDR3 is TGTGCCAGCAGTGAATTAGGGCGGATCCAAGAGACCCAGTACTTC.

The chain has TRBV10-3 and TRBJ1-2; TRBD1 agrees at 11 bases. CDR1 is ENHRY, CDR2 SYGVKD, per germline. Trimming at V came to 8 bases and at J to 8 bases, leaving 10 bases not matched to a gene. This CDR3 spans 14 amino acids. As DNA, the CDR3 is TGTGCCATCGGTCTGGACAGGGGGCGAGGCGGCTACACCTTC. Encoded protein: CAIGLDRGRGGYTF.

CDR3 sequence reads: CASSGTGFGYEQYF. Written as DNA, the CDR3 is TGTGCCAGCAGCGGGACAGGGTTTGGCTACGAGCAGTACTTC. V gene TRBV5-6 combines with J gene TRBJ2-7, with 9 positions matching TRBD1. Germline loops: CDR1 SGHDT, CDR2 YYEEEE. V was pared by 4 bases and J by 3 bases, with 5 bases of the junction left unmatched. The length of the CDR3 is 14 residues.

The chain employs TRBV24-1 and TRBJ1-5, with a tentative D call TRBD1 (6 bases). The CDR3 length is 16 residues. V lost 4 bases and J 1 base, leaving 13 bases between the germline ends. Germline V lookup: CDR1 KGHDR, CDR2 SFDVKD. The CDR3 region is CATSEGGRDSNQPQHF. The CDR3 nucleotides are TGTGCCACCAGTGAGGGGGGGCGAGACAGCAATCAGCCCCAGCATTTT.

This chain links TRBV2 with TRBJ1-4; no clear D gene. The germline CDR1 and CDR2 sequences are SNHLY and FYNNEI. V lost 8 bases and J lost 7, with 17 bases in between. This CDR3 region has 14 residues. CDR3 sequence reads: CASGTGREIEKLFF. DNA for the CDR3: TGTGCCAGCGGCACGGGTAGGGAAATTGAAAAACTGTTTTTT. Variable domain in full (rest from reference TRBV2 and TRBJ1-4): EPEVTQTPSHQVTQMGQEVILRCVPISNHLYFYWYRQILGQKVEFLVSFYNNEISEKSEIFDDQFSVERPDGSNFTLKIRSTKLEDSAMYFCASGTGREIEKLFFGSGTQLSVL.

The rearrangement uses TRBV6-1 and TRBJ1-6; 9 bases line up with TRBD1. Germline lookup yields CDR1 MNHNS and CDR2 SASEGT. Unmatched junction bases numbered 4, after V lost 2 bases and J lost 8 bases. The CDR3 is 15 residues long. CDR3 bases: TGTGCCAGCAGTGAAAACAGGGGGCGGGATTCACCCCTCCACTTT. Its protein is CASSENRGRDSPLHF.

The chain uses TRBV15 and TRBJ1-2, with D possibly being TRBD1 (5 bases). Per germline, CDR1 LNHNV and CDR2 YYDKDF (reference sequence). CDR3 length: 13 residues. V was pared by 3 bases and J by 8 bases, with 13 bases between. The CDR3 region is CATSSPGTWGYTF. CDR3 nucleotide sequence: TGTGCCACCAGCAGCCCCGGGACTTGGGGCTACACCTTC.

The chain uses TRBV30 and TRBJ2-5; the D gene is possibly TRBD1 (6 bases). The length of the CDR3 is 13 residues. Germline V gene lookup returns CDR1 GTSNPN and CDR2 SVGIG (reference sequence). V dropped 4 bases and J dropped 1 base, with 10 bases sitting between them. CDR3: CAWTQGTQETQYF. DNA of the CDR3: TGTGCCTGGACCCAGGGGACCCAAGAGACCCAGTACTTC.

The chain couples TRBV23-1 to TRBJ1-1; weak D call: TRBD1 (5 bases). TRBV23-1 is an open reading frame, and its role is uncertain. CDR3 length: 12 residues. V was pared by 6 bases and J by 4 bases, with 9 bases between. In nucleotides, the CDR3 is TGCGCCAGCAGGTGTGGGGGCACTGAAGCTTTCTTT. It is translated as CASRCGGTEAFF.

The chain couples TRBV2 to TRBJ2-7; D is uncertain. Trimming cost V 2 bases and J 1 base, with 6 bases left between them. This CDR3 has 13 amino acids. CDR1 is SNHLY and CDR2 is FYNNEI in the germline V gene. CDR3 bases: TGTGCCAGCAGTGAAAGACCTTCCTACGAGCAGTACTTC. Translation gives CASSERPSYEQYF. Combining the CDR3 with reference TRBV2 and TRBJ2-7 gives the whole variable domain EPEVTQTPSHQVTQMGQEVILRCVPISNHLYFYWYRQILGQKVEFLVSFYNNEISEKSEIFDDQFSVERPDGSNFTLKIRSTKLEDSAMYFCASSERPSYEQYFGPGTRLTVT.

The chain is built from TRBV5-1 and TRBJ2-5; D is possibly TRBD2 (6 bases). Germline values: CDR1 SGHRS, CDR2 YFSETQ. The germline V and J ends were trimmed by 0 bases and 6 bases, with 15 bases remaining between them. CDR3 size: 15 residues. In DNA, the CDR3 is TGCGCCAGCAGCTTGGAGAGGGCTAGCGAACAGACCCAGTACTTC. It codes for CASSLERASEQTQYF.

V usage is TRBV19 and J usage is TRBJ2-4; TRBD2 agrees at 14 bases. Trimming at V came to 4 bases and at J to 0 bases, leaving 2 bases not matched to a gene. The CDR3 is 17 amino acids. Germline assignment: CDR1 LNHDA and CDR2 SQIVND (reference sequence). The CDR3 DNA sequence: TGTGCCAGTAGTAAGACTAGCGGGGGGGTAGCCAAAAACATTCAGTACTTC. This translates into CASSKTSGGVAKNIQYF.

The CDR3 protein is CSGTGGGWAFF. The CDR3 bases are TGCAGCGGGACAGGGGGCGGTTGGGCTTTCTTT. This chain uses TRBV29-1 with TRBJ1-1; 11 bases match TRBD1. Germline CDR1 SQVTM, CDR2 ANQGSEA. This CDR3 contains 11 residues. V was clipped by 7 bases and J by 11 bases; unmatched bases: 6.